The sequence of this T cell receptor beta chain was determined in a study of spatial heterogeneity in lung cancer. The presence of a unique molecular identifier marked each TCR cDNA molecule. TCRdb fed the 5' RACE reads into MiXCR, producing one record per CDR3 protein. The sample yields under 10,000 distinct CDR3 sequences, roughly 4% seen once. This clonotype was recorded many times. This beta chain came through as a stray read in a library set up for alpha chains, and its size says little. The CDR3 consists of 16 residues. V was pared by 5 bases and J by 0 bases, with 14 bases between. Per the germline V gene, CDR1 is SGHTA and CDR2 is FQGNSA. This sample's time point: blood taken at disease recurrence. Whole RNA came from tumor, nontumor lung or frozen PBMC and was sequenced without being sorted.

This sequence was found in a female donor with early-stage non-small cell lung cancer. The material was PBMCs, obtained at recurrence. The genes are TRBV7-2 and TRBJ1-3; D call uncertain. CDR3 in amino acids: CASSLRTVNSGNTIYF. The CDR3 DNA is TGTGCCAGCAGCCTGCGGACGGTCAACTCTGGAAACACCATATATTTT. Complete variable domain (other parts from reference TRBV7-2 and TRBJ1-3): GAGVSQSPSNKVTEKGKDVELRCDPISGHTALYWYRQSLGQGLEFLIYFQGNSAPDKSGLPSDRFSAERTGGSVSTLTIQRTQQEDSAVYLCASSLRTVNSGNTIYFGEGSWLTVV.